This TCR beta chain stems from a study of beta chain features in type 1 diabetes. Whole-study findings and limits: Cells expressing TCR highly could be over-represented by cDNA sequencing. The study found moderately but significantly shorter TCRB CDR3s in all four CD4+ subsets of Type 1 diabetes patients. Within patients, naive, central memory and Treg TCRB repertoires seemed more similar than within healthy donors.

This clone was picked up a small number of times. What it binds is not known. V dropped 6 bases and J dropped 7 bases, with 9 bases sitting between them. The germline CDR1 and CDR2 sequences are SNHLY and FYNNEI. The CDR3 spans 11 residues. As every portion of the isolated RNA was reverse transcribed, the sequencing read expressed TCRB transcripts. The assay was immunoSEQ multiplex PCR, and TCRdb's table has in-frame clones only and misses some. This table has more than 300,000 clones, around 12% appearing once. A sort by CD45RO/CCR7/CD25/CD127/CD95/CD27 yielded CD4+ naive, central memory, regulatory and stem cell-like memory cells.

The receptor's source is a man aged 18 to 29 in good health. Sequencing was done on a sample of naive CD4+ T cells from blood. This chain connects TRBV2 to TRBJ1-2; possible D gene TRBD1, 5 bases. The CDR3 protein is CASSLTGGYTF. DNA for the CDR3: TGTGCCAGCAGCCTAACAGGTGGCTACACCTTC.